The sequence of this T cell receptor (beta chain) was determined in a study of OX40 agonist ivuxolimab in advanced cancers. The wider study: A diagnosis of hepatocellular carcinoma, melanoma, renal cell or head and neck cancer was present in dose-escalation patients. Males comprised about 78% of the group, whose mean age was about 62 years (range about 23 to 80). Eligibility admitted prior anti-PD-1, anti-PD-L1 or anti-CTLA-4 therapy; around 41% had some.

The table came from immunoSEQ multiplex PCR; TCRdb's copy has only in-frame clones and leaves some out. The sample has 30,000 to 45,000 clones; 65% to 85% are singletons. Study outcomes and limitations: Certain nonresponding patients likewise had low normalized T-cell clonal expansion.

As concerns this clone: Its cognate antigen is unknown.

Germline CDR1 reads ENHRY; CDR2 reads SYGVKD. V lost 0 bases and J lost 6; bases outside the gene matches: 3. The CDR3 totals 14 residues. This specimen was CD4+ or CD8+ T cells sorted from blood, taken in a trial of the OX40 agonist ivuxolimab. This sequence was found in an adult with an advanced solid tumor such as melanoma, head and neck, liver or kidney cancer. The V and J genes are TRBV10-3 and TRBJ2-7, with TRBD2 identical over 9 bases. CDR3 DNA sequence: TGTGCCATCAGTGAGTCGCGGGGGGGCGGCGAGCAGTACTTC. Translation: CAISESRGGGEQYF.